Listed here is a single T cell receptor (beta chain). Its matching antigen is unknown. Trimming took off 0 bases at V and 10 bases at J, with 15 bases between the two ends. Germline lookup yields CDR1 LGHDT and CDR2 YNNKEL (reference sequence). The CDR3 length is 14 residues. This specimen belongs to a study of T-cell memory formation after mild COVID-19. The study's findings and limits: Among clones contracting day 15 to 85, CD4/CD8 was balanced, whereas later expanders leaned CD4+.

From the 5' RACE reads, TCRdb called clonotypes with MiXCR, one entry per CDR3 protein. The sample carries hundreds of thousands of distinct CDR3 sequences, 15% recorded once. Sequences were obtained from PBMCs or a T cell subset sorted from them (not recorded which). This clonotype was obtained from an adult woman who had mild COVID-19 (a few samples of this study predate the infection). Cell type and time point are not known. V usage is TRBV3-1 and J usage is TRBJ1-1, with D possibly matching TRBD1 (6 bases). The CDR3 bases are TGTGCCAGCAGCCAAGAAGAACCGGGGGCTCGAGCTTTCTTT. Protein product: CASSQEEPGARAFF.